A single sample gave rise to the 28 T cell receptor beta chains below, sequenced in a study of T-cell memory formation after mild COVID-19 (dated by TCRdb to the early 2020s). The library was made by 5' RACE. Sequencing was carried out with an Illumina NovaSeq 6000. The public sequencing data were trimmed at Q25 with fastp and processed into clonotypes with MiXCR by TCRdb, which kept only in-frame beta chains. Each entry is one CDR3 protein sequence, shown with its most common DNA and genes. Counted in this sample were about 34,000 distinct CDR3 sequences; approximately 7.7% of them appeared once. The ten largest clonotypes hold around 28% of the sample. Sequenced input: PBMCs or a T cell subset sorted from them (not recorded which). The receptors derive from a man younger than 35 who had mild COVID-19 (a few samples of this study predate the infection). The sample titles of this study are shuffled in the database, so cell type and time point are left out; the donor was told from shared clones.

This clonotype was detected many times. The germline gene is not matched at one end of the junction; a read error may be the cause. This chain connects TRBV27 to TRBJ2-5; 12 positions match TRBD2. This CDR3 region has 15 residues. Germline lookup yields CDR1 MNHEY and CDR2 SMNVEV (reference sequence). The chain's CDR3 is CASSFLAGGTETQYF. The CDR3 region has the DNA TGTGCCAGCAGTTTTCTAGCGGGGGGGACAGAGACTCAGTACTTC.

This clonotype was seen many times. The chain recombines TRBV24-1 with TRBJ2-5; D is undetermined. CDR1 is KGHDR, CDR2 SFDVKD, per germline. Trimming took off 4 bases at V and 5 bases at J, with 4 bases between the two ends. CDR3 length: 11 residues. DNA for the CDR3: TGTGCCACCAGTGAGTCTGAGACCCAGTACTTC. Encoded protein: CATSESETQYF.

This clonotype rates as medium-sized. The chain links TRBV6-2 or TRBV6-3 to TRBJ2-3; D gene ambiguous. This CDR3 is built from 13 residues. Germline values: CDR1 MNHEY, CDR2 SVGEGT. V gave up 4 bases and J gave up 0 bases, with 5 bases separating them. CDR3: CASSLTSTDTQYF. The CDR3 coding sequence is TGTGCCAGCAGTTTGACTAGCACAGATACGCAGTATTTT.

In this sample, this clonotype turned up a few times. The gene calls are TRBV6-2 or TRBV6-3 and TRBJ1-1; tentatively, D is TRBD1 (6 bases). Between the trimmed V and J ends, which lost 8 bases and 5 bases, there was a span of 18 bases. The germline V gene encodes CDR1 MNHEY and CDR2 SVGEGT. The CDR3 extends over 14 amino acids. The CDR3 coding sequence is TGTGCCAGCGAACCTGTTTGGGGGCAAACTGAAGCTTTCTTT. The encoded protein is CASEPVWGQTEAFF.

In this sample, this clonotype turned up many times. The CDR3 is CASSITTGPQHF. In DNA, the CDR3 is TGTGCCAGTAGTATTACCACCGGGCCCCAGCATTTT. The chain uses TRBV19 and TRBJ1-5; D gene uncertain. Trimming removed 3 bases from V and 9 bases from J, with 9 bases in between. CDR1 and CDR2 (germline): LNHDA, SQIVND (reference sequence). The CDR3 runs to 12 residues.

This clonotype came up once. A read error may be the cause here, since a much bigger clone is one base away. V and J are TRBV12-3 or TRBV12-4 and TRBJ1-1; D is ambiguous. The CDR3 sequence is 13 residues long. Trimming cost V 5 bases and J 4 bases, with 11 bases left between them. CDR3 residues: CASSPLWVTEAFF. Here the CDR3 DNA reads TGTGCCAGCAGTCCCCTCTGGGTCACTGAAGCTTTCTTT.

This clonotype was picked up a small number of times. This chain links TRBV7-2 with TRBJ1-6; D remains ambiguous. V was cut by 0 bases and J by 0 bases, with 6 bases left in between. This CDR3 has 16 amino acids. Germline-derived CDR1 and CDR2 are SGHTA and FQGNSA. The CDR3 bases are TGTGCCAGCAGCTTAGCCAGACTCTCCTATAATTCACCCCTCCACTTT. Translation: CASSLARLSYNSPLHF.

This clonotype has a count of ten or more. The CDR3 is CASSSNWQGEQYF. In DNA, the CDR3 is TGCGCCAGCAGCTCCAACTGGCAGGGCGAGCAGTACTTC. The chain joins TRBV5-1 to TRBJ2-7; possibly TRBD1 for D (5 bases). This CDR3 has 13 residues. Germline CDR1 reads SGHRS; CDR2 reads YFSETQ. Trimming took 3 bases from V and 6 from J, leaving 13 bases between them.

This clonotype was recorded many times. This chain uses TRBV21-1 with TRBJ2-2; the DNA was not used to check the table's D call, TRBD1. TRBV21-1 is designated a pseudogene. The CDR3 consists of 16 residues. The CDR3 DNA sequence: TGTGCCAGCAGCACCAGGGACAGGGGGGCCACCGGGGAGCTGTTTTTT. Translating it yields CASSTRDRGATGELFF.

This clonotype was counted only a few times. The chain couples TRBV6-2 or TRBV6-3 to TRBJ2-2, with D perhaps matching TRBD2 (6 bases). V was shortened by 10 bases and J by 6 bases, with 21 bases between the two germline ends. Germline CDR1 reads MNHEY; CDR2 reads SVGEGT. The CDR3 is 15 amino acids. The CDR3 DNA is TGTGCCACCCGTTTCGGGGGTAGCGTAGCCGGGGAGCTGTTTTTT. Translated, it gives CATRFGGSVAGELFF.

V gene TRBV20-1 combines with J gene TRBJ2-4, with a possible D match to TRBD1 (5 bases). CDR1 is DFQATT and CDR2 is SNEGSKA in the germline V gene (reference sequence). The CDR3 extends over 14 amino acids. V was shortened by 0 bases and J by 6 bases, with 12 bases between the two germline ends. The CDR3 DNA is TGCAGTGCTAGAGATATAAGGGGTCGAAACATTCAGTACTTC. As protein: CSARDIRGRNIQYF.

For this clonotype: A much larger clone lies one base from this, so it may be a read error. The chain has TRBV12-3 or TRBV12-4 and TRBJ2-3; D gene uncertain. Trimming shortened V by 3 bases and J by 5 bases, and 3 bases separated the two germline ends. This CDR3 contains 11 residues. CDR3 sequence: CASSLIDTQYF. The CDR3 DNA reads as TGTGCCAGCAGTTTGATAGATACGCAGTATTTT.

This clonotype was observed many times. The CDR3 reads CASSQQGRNTEAFF. Written as DNA, the CDR3 is TGTGCCAGCAGCCAACAGGGGAGGAACACTGAAGCTTTCTTT. The gene calls are TRBV12-3 or TRBV12-4 and TRBJ1-1, with TRBD1 identical over 7 bases. V shed 6 bases, J shed 1 base, and the junction held 5 bases outside the gene matches. The CDR3 covers 14 residues.

The V and J genes are TRBV20-1 and TRBJ2-7; 11 nucleotides match TRBD2. J lost 2 bases, V lost 6 bases, and 15 bases had no gene match. The CDR3 consists of 17 residues. CDR1 DFQATT and CDR2 SNEGSKA come from the germline V gene (reference sequence). DNA of the CDR3: TGCAGTGCCGGCCCCCCCCCAGGGACTAGCGGTACCTACGAGCAGTACTTC. This codes for CSAGPPPGTSGTYEQYF.

This clonotype is judged medium-sized (0.01 to 0.1%). The chain joins TRBV7-2 to TRBJ2-3; 9 bases map to TRBD2. This CDR3 spans 15 amino acids. CDR1 is SGHTA, CDR2 FQGNSA, per germline. Trimming removed 5 bases from V and 4 bases from J; junction bases left unmatched: 7. DNA for the CDR3: TGTGCCAGCAGCCGAAATAGCGGGAGCGCAGATACGCAGTATTTT. It translates to CASSRNSGSADTQYF. Complete variable domain (other parts from reference TRBV7-2 and TRBJ2-3): GAGVSQSPSNKVTEKGKDVELRCDPISGHTALYWYRQSLGQGLEFLIYFQGNSAPDKSGLPSDRFSAERTGGSVSTLTIQRTQQEDSAVYLCASSRNSGSADTQYFGPGTRLTVL.

This clonotype was recorded at least ten times. The rearrangement uses TRBV11-2 and TRBJ2-1; tentatively, D is TRBD2 (5 bases). Germline CDR1 SGHAT, CDR2 FQNNGV. This CDR3 region has 15 residues. Trimming stripped 3 bases from V and 5 bases from J, with 14 bases between. This CDR3 reads CASSFAGLDNNEQFF. CDR3 bases: TGTGCCAGCAGCTTCGCGGGCTTAGACAACAATGAGCAGTTCTTC.

Ten or more counts support this clonotype. This chain connects TRBV5-1 to TRBJ2-1; the match to TRBD2 covers 11 bases. The CDR3 loop spans 16 amino acids. The germline gives CDR1 SGHRS, CDR2 YFSETQ. V shed 2 bases, J shed 1 base, and the junction held 2 bases outside the gene matches. CDR3 protein: CASSFSSGGSYNEQFF. The CDR3 DNA is TGCGCCAGCAGCTTCTCTAGCGGGGGGTCCTACAATGAGCAGTTCTTC. Looking up the rest from reference TRBV5-1 and TRBJ2-1 gives the full variable domain: KAGVTQTPRYLIKTRGQQVTLSCSPISGHRSVSWYQQTPGQGLQFLFEYFSETQRNKGNFPGRFSGRQFSNSRSEMNVSTLELGDSALYLCASSFSSGGSYNEQFFGPGTRLTVL.

This clonotype was observed many times. The V and J genes are TRBV18 and TRBJ2-5, with 8 bases fitting TRBD1. In germline, CDR1 is KGHSH, CDR2 LQKENI. The CDR3 spans 13 residues. Unmatched junction bases numbered 0, after V lost 3 bases and J lost 3 bases. CDR3 residues: CASSPGQEETQYF. The CDR3 DNA follows: TGTGCCAGCTCACCGGGACAGGAAGAGACCCAGTACTTC.

This clonotype has ten or more counts. The CDR3 DNA reads TGTGCCAGCACGCCTTGGGGTGAAGCTTTCTTT. This encodes CASTPWGEAFF. This rearrangement joins TRBV2 to TRBJ1-1; no reliable D call. V lost 7 bases to trimming and J lost 7 bases, with 10 bases between them. Germline CDR1 reads SNHLY; CDR2 reads FYNNEI. This CDR3 contains 11 residues.

This clonotype has a count of ten or more. The rearrangement joins TRBV6-5 to TRBJ1-1, with a possible D match to TRBD1 (6 bases). The germline V gene has CDR1 MNHEY and CDR2 SVGAGI. The CDR3 runs to 12 residues. The V end was cut by 6 bases, the J end by 8 bases, with 13 bases between. CDR3 DNA: TGTGCCAGCAGCACTACAGGGTCCGAAGCTTTCTTT. This sequence encodes CASSTTGSEAFF.

The table lists this clonotype with many counts. Written as DNA, the CDR3 is TGCAGTGCTGGGGGCCGGAGAACTAACTATGGCTACACCTTC. This gives the protein CSAGGRRTNYGYTF. The rearrangement uses TRBV20-1 and TRBJ1-2; a weak D match, TRBD1 (6 bases). The ends were cut back, 5 bases at V and 0 bases at J, with 13 bases in the middle. In germline, CDR1 is DFQATT, CDR2 SNEGSKA (reference sequence). CDR3 size: 14 residues.

At least ten counts were recorded for this clonotype. The genes are TRBV15 and TRBJ2-5, with D perhaps matching TRBD2 (7 bases). This CDR3 is built from 16 residues. V was cut by 1 base and J by 6 bases, with 18 bases left in between. Germline V gene data show CDR1 as LNHNV and CDR2 as YYDKDF (reference sequence). Written as DNA, the CDR3 is TGTGCCACCAGCAGAGGAGGAGGGGGGGCCGTTAAGACCCAGTACTTC. As protein: CATSRGGGGAVKTQYF. Full variable domain (missing parts from reference TRBV15 and TRBJ2-5): DAMVIQNPRYQVTQFGKPVTLSCSQTLNHNVMYWYQQKSSQAPKLLFHYYDKDFNNEADTPDNFQSRRPNTSFCFLDIRSPGLGDTAMYLCATSRGGGGAVKTQYFGPGTRLLVL.

This clonotype was seen many times. The genes are TRBV20-1 and TRBJ2-3; D is uncertain. This CDR3 is built from 17 residues. The germline V and J ends were trimmed by 5 bases and 2 bases, with 23 bases remaining between them. The germline CDR1 and CDR2 sequences are DFQATT and SNEGSKA (reference sequence). CDR3 residues: CSAPSTSAKGYTDTQYF. The CDR3 nucleotides are TGCAGTGCTCCCTCCACCAGCGCCAAAGGGTACACAGATACGCAGTATTTT.

The table lists this clonotype with many counts. This chain joins TRBV7-2 and TRBJ2-7; the match to TRBD2 covers 9 bases. The CDR3 loop spans 13 amino acids. With V trimmed by 4 bases and J by 2 bases, 0 bases remained unmatched. Germline V gene lookup returns CDR1 SGHTA and CDR2 FQGNSA. The CDR3 protein is CASSWTSAYEQYV. The CDR3, as DNA: TGTGCCAGCAGCTGGACTAGCGCCTACGAGCAGTACGTC.

In this sample, this clonotype turned up many times. The chain uses TRBV24-1 and TRBJ2-3; tentatively, D is TRBD1 or TRBD2 (5 bases each). This CDR3 has 14 amino acids. Germline CDR1 reads KGHDR; CDR2 reads SFDVKD. V was pared by 5 bases and J by 2 bases, with 10 bases between. The DNA for the CDR3 is TGTGCCACCAGTGGAGGGGAGCACACAGATACGCAGTATTTT. Protein sequence: CATSGGEHTDTQYF.

This clonotype was seen at least ten times. V is TRBV5-6 and J is TRBJ2-7, with D possibly being TRBD1 or TRBD2 (5 bases each). Trimming pared 5 bases from V and 0 bases from J, leaving 12 bases between. The CDR3 consists of 14 residues. Germline lookup yields CDR1 SGHDT and CDR2 YYEEEE. The CDR3 protein is CASSWDRSSYEQYV. The CDR3 nucleotides read TGTGCCAGCAGTTGGGACCGGAGCTCCTACGAGCAGTACGTC.

The chain employs TRBV5-5 and TRBJ1-1, with unresolved D. V lost 4 bases to trimming and J lost 2 bases, with 6 bases between them. Germline V CDR1 and CDR2: SGHKS, YYEKEE (reference sequence). The CDR3 runs 12 residues. CDR3 loop: CASSPPNTEAFF. CDR3 coding DNA: TGTGCCAGCAGCCCCCCCAACACTGAAGCTTTCTTT. The full variable domain, its missing parts supplied by reference TRBV5-5 and TRBJ1-1, is DAGVTQSPTHLIKTRGQQVTLRCSPISGHKSVSWYQQVLGQGPQFIFQYYEKEERGRGNFPDRFSARQFPNYSSELNVNALLLGDSALYLCASSPPNTEAFFGQGTRLTVV.

This clonotype was found a few times. V usage is TRBV29-1 and J usage is TRBJ1-5; a weak D match, TRBD1 (6 bases). The germline gives CDR1 SQVTM, CDR2 ANQGSEA. There are 14 residues in the CDR3. The germline V and J ends were trimmed by 6 bases and 7 bases, with 19 bases remaining between them. CDR3 DNA sequence: TGCAGCGTGAGCGGAGGGGGGTTCGACCAGCCCCAGCATTTT. Translation gives CSVSGGGFDQPQHF.